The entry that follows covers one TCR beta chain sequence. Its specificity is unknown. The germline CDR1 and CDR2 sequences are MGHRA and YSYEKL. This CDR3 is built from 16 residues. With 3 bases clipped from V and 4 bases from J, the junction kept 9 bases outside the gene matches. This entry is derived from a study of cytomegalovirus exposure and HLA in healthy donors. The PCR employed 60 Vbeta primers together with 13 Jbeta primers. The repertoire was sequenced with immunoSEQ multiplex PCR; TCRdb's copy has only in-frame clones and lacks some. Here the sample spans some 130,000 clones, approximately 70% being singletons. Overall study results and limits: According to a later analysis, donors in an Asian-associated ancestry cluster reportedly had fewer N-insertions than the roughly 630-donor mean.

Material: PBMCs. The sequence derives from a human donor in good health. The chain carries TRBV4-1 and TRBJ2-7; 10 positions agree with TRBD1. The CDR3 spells CASSHSGTGDGYEQYF. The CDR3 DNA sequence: TGCGCCAGCAGCCACTCTGGGACAGGGGATGGTTACGAGCAGTACTTC.